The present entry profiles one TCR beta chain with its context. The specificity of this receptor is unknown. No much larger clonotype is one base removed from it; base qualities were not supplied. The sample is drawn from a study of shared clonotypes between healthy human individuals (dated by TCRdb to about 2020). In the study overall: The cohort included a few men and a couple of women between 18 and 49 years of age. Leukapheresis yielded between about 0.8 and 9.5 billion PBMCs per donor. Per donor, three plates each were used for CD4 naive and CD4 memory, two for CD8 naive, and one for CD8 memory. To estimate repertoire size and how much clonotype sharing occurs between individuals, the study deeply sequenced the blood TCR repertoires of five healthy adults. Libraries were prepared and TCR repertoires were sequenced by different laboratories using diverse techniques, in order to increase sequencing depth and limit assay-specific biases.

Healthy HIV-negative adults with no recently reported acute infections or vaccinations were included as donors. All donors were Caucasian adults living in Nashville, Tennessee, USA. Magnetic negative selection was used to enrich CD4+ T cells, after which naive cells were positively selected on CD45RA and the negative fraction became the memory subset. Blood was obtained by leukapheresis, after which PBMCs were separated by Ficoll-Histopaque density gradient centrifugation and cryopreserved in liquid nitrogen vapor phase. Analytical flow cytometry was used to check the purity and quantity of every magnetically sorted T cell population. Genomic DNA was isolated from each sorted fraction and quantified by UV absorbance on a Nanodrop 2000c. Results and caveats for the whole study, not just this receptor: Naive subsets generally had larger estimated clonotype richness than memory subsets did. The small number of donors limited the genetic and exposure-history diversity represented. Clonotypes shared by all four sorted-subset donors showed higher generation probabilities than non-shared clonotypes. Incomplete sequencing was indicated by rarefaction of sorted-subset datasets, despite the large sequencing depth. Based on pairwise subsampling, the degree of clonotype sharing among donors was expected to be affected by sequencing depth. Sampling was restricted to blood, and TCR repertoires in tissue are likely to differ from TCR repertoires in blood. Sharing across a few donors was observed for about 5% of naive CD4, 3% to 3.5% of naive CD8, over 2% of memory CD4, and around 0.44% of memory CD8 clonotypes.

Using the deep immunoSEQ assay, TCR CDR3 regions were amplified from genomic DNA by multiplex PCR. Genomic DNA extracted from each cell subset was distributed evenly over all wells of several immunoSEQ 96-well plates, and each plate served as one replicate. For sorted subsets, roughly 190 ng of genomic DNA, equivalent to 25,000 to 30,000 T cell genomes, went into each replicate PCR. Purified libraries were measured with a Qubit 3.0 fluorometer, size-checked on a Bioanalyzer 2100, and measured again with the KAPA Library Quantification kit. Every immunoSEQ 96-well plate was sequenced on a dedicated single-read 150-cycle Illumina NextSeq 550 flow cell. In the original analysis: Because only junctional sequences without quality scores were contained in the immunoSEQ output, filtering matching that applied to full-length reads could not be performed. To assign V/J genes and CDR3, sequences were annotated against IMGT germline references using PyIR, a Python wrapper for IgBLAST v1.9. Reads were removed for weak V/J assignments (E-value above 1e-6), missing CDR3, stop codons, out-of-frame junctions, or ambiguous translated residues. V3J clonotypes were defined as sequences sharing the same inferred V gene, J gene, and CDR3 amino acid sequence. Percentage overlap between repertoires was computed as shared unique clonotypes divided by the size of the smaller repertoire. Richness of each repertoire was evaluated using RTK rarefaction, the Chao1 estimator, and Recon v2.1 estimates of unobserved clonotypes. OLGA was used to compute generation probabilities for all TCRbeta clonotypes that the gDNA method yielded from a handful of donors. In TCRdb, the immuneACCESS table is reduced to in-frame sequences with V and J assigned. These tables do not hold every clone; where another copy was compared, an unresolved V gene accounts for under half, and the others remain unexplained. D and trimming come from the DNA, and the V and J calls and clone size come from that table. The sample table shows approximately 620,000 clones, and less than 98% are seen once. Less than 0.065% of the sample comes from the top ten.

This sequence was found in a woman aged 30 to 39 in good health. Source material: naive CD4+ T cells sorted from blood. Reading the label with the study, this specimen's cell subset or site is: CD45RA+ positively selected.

The DNA is as follows: TGTGCCAGCAGTTCACAGGACAGGCCAAGGTGGCGGGAGGGGGACAATGAGCAGTTCTTC. The encoded protein is CASSSQDRPRWREGDNEQFF. This receptor chain uses TRBV28 and TRBJ2-1, and TRBD2 aligns with 9 junction nucleotides. The CDR3 measures 20 amino acids from cysteine to phenylalanine. The DNA shown is the 60-base CDR3, in frame from base 1. CDR1 MDHEN and CDR2 SYDVKM are derived from the germline V gene. V has 4 bases trimmed and J has 5 bases trimmed; junction bases matching no gene number 21.